This T cell receptor (beta chain) derives from a study of T-cell memory formation after mild COVID-19. Germline-derived CDR1 and CDR2 are MNHEY and SVGAGI. V was shortened by 5 bases and J by 1 base, with 17 bases between the two germline ends. The CDR3 loop spans 16 amino acids. TCRdb passed the 5' RACE reads through MiXCR, listing each CDR3 protein once. The repertoire has 300,000 to 350,000 distinct CDR3 sequences, roughly an eighth of them found once; the top ten carry about a fifth. This rearrangement joins TRBV6-5 to TRBJ2-5, with D perhaps given as TRBD1 or TRBD2 (5 bases each). The sequence derives from a man aged 18 to 29 who had mild COVID-19 (a few samples of this study predate the infection). Cell type and time point are not known. The material sequenced was PBMCs or a T cell subset sorted from them (not recorded which). This CDR3 is CASSDQGDPRQETQYF. The CDR3 DNA reads TGTGCCAGCAGTGACCAAGGGGACCCCCGCCAAGAGACCCAGTACTTC.